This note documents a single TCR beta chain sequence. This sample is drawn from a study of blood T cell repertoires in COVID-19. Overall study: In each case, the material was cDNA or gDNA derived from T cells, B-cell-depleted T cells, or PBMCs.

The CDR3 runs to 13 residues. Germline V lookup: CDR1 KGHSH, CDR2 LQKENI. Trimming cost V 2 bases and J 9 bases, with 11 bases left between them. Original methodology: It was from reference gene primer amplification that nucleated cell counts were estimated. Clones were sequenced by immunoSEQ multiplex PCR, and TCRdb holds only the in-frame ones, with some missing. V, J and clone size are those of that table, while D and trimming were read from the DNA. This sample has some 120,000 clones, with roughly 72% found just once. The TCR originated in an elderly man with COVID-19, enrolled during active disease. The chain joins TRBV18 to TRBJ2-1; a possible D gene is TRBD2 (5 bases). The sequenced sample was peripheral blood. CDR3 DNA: TGTGCCAGCTCACCAACTAGAAACAGTGAGCAGTTCTTC. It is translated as CASSPTRNSEQFF.